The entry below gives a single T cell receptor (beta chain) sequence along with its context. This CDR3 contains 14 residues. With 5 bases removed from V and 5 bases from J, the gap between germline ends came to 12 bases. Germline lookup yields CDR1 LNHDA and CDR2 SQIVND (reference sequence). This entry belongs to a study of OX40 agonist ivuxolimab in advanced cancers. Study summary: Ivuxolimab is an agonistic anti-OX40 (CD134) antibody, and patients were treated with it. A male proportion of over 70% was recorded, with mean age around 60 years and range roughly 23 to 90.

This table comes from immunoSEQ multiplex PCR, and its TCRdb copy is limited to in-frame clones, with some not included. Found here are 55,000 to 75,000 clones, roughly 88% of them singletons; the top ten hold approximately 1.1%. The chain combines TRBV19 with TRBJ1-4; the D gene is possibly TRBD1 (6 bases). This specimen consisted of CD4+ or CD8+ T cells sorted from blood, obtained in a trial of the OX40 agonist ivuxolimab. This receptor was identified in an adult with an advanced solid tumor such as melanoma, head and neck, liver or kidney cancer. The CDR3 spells CASSEGGTNEKLFF. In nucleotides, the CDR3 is TGTGCCAGTAGTGAAGGGGGGACAAATGAAAAACTGTTTTTT. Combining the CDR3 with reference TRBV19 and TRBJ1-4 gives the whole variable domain DGGITQSPKYLFRKEGQNVTLSCEQNLNHDAMYWYRQDPGQGLRLIYYSQIVNDFQKGDIAEGYSVSREKKESFPLTVTSAQKNPTAFYLCASSEGGTNEKLFFGSGTQLSVL.